The clone carrying this T cell receptor (beta chain) appeared a few times. The CDR3 covers 16 residues. V was cut by 0 bases and J by 1 base, with 13 bases left in between. Germline CDR1 is MNHEY and CDR2 is SVGEGT. Per the original methods: Scientists estimated how many nucleated cells there were by amplifying reference gene primers. Some clones are missing from TCRdb's copy, which holds only in-frame ones; the method was immunoSEQ multiplex PCR. Clone size and the V and J calls come from that table; the DNA yielded D and trimming. The table has tens of thousands of clones, about four fifths seen once. These data come from a study of blood T cell repertoires in COVID-19. Overall study context: The analysed material was cDNA or gDNA that came from T cells, B-cell-depleted T cells, or PBMCs.

The source material was peripheral blood. This receptor was obtained from a man between 60 and 70 years old with acute or convalescent COVID-19. The chain carries TRBV6-2 or TRBV6-3 and TRBJ2-7; no clear D. The DNA for the CDR3 is TGTGCCAGCAGTTACTCGGGCGTCTATGGTTCCTACGAGCAGTACTTC. Translation: CASSYSGVYGSYEQYF.